This T cell receptor beta chain was recovered during a study of human T cells and chemical hapten exposure. Study findings and constraints: With alopecia, donors may have immune responses unlike healthy people's.

Time point here: patch test 3, about 24 weeks after DPC sensitization. Treatment in this sample: therapeutic diphenylcyclopropenone sensitization with weekly scalp DPC. Patients had alopecia, were aged 18 to 70, and were not pregnant. A word on this clonotype: Its antigen is unidentified.

In germline, CDR1 is SGHVS, CDR2 FNYEAQ. J lost 6 bases, V lost 3 bases, and 22 bases had no gene match. The CDR3 is 21 residues long. A single record per CDR3 protein comes from TCRdb applying MiXCR to the RACE reads. The sample includes 60,000 to 65,000 distinct CDR3 sequences, 11% of them seen just once. The sequence derives from a woman between 25 and 40 years old with alopecia areata. Some clones in this sample may be carry-over from other donors' samples. The chain has TRBV7-6 and TRBJ2-1, with 11 bases matching TRBD2. The specimen was whole blood, collected in connection with sensitization to the hapten diphenylcyclopropenone (DPC). CDR3 sequence (DNA): TGTGCCAGCAGCTTTCTCTCCTTACTAGCGGGAGACGGTTGGCGAGCCAATGAGCAGTTCTTC. It codes for CASSFLSLLAGDGWRANEQFF.